Below, 6 T cell receptor beta chains from the same sample are listed, as sequenced in a study of T cells in Graves' hyperthyroidism and ophthalmopathy. The TCR beta CDR3 regions underwent amplification using RNA transcripts as the source. Using the HTBI primer set, a first-round RT-PCR was run on the TCR CDR3. TCRdb reprocessed the multiplex PCR reads via MiXCR and lists one record per CDR3 protein. The sample holds about 300,000 distinct CDR3 sequences, less than 15% seen once. Sequencing was done on a sample of blood. These receptors were collected from a young woman with Graves' hyperthyroidism that later progressed to Graves' ophthalmopathy.

The chain combines TRBV11-2 with TRBJ2-2; 8 nucleotides align to TRBD1. Trimming at V came to 3 bases and at J to 4 bases, leaving 7 bases not matched to a gene. From germline, CDR1 is SGHAT and CDR2 FQNNGV. The CDR3 is 16 amino acids. This chain's CDR3 is CASSFQGAQGTGELFF. The CDR3 nucleotides are TGTGCCAGCAGCTTTCAGGGGGCGCAGGGCACCGGGGAGCTGTTTTTT. Combining the CDR3 with reference TRBV11-2 and TRBJ2-2 gives the whole variable domain EAGVAQSPRYKIIEKRQSVAFWCNPISGHATLYWYQQILGQGPKLLIQFQNNGVVDDSQLPKDRFSAERLKGVDSTLKIQPAKLEDSAVYLCASSFQGAQGTGELFFGEGSRLTVL.

Regarding this clonotype: A read error may account for a junction end that differs from germline. The chain recombines TRBV10-3 with TRBJ2-7; a possible D gene is TRBD2 (6 bases). The CDR3 is made up of 12 amino acids. Germline V lookup: CDR1 ENHRY, CDR2 SYGVKD. The CDR3 loop reads CATEGTDYGQYF. The CDR3, as DNA: TGTGCCACGGAGGGGACCGACTACGGGCAGTACTTC.

In its sample, this clonotype was seen many times. The chain links TRBV12-3 or TRBV12-4 to TRBJ2-2, with 7 bases that match TRBD1. Trimming removed 8 bases from V and 0 bases from J; junction bases left unmatched: 3. The CDR3 is 14 residues long. CDR3 DNA: TGTGCCAGCGGGCAGGGGGCGAACACCGGGGAGCTGTTTTTT. Amino acids: CASGQGANTGELFF.

This clonotype was observed at least ten times. The chain carries TRBV2 and TRBJ2-1, with 7 positions matching TRBD2. Germline V gene lookup returns CDR1 SNHLY and CDR2 FYNNEI. Germline trimming cut 8 bases from V and 2 bases from J; bases unmatched to any gene: 6. This CDR3 contains 14 residues. The CDR3 nucleotides are TGTGCCAGCGACTCTCTAGCGGCCTACAATGAGCAGTTCTTC. This encodes CASDSLAAYNEQFF. The entire variable domain, with the rest obtained from reference TRBV2 and TRBJ2-1, is as follows: EPEVTQTPSHQVTQMGQEVILRCVPISNHLYFYWYRQILGQKVEFLVSFYNNEISEKSEIFDDQFSVERPDGSNFTLKIRSTKLEDSAMYFCASDSLAAYNEQFFGPGTRLTVL.

This clonotype was seen a few times. The chain carries TRBV19 and TRBJ1-6, with unresolved D. V dropped 4 bases and J dropped 9 bases, with 13 bases sitting between them. The CDR3 sequence is 14 residues long. Germline lookup yields CDR1 LNHDA and CDR2 SQIVND (reference sequence). The CDR3 bases are TGTGCCAGTAGTACTTTAAGTGGCTCTTCACCCCTCCACTTT. Encoded protein: CASSTLSGSSPLHF.

This clonotype was detected many times. V gene TRBV7-2 combines with J gene TRBJ2-5, with 8 bases lining up with TRBD1. Germline V lookup: CDR1 SGHTA, CDR2 FQGNSA. This CDR3 contains 13 residues. The ends lost 3 bases at V and 5 bases at J; junction bases unmatched: 2. CDR3 sequence reads: CASSLDRVETQYF. As DNA, the CDR3 is TGTGCCAGCAGCTTGGACAGGGTGGAGACCCAGTACTTC.